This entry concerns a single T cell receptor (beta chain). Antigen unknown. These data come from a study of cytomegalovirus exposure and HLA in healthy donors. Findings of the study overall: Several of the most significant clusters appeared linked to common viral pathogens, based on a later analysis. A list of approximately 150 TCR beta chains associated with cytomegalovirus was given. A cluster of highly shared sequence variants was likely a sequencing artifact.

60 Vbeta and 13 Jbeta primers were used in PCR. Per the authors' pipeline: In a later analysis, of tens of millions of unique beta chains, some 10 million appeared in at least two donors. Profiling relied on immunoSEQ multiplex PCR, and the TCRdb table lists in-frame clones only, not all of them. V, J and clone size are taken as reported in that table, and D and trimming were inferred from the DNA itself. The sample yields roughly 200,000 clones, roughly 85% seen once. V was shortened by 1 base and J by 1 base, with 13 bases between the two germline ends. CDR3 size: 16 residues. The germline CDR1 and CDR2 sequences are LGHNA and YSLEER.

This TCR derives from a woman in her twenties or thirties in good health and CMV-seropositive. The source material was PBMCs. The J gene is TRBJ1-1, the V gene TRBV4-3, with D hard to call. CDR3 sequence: CASSQGARSGNTEAFF. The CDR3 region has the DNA TGCGCCAGCAGCCAAGGGGCTAGGAGCGGGAACACTGAAGCTTTCTTT.